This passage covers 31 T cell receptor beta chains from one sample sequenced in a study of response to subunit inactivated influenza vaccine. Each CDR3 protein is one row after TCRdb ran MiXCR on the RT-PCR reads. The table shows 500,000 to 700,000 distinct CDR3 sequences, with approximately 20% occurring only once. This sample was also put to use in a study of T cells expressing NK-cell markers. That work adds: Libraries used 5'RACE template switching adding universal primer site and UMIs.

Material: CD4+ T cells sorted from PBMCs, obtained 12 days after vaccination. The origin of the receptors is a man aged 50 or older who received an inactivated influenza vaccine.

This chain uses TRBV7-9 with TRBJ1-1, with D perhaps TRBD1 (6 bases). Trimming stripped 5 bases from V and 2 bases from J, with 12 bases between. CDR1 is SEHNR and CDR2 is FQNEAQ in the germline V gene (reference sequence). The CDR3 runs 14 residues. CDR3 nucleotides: TGTGCCAGCAGCGAGACAGGTGTAAACACTGAAGCTTTCTTT. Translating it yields CASSETGVNTEAFF.

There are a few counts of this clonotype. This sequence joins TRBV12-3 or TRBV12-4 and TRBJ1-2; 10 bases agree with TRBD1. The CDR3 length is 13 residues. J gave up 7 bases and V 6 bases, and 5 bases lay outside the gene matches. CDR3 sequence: CASRGTGVGGYTF. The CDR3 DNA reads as TGTGCCAGCAGAGGGACAGGGGTAGGTGGCTACACCTTC.

The CDR3 bases are TGTGCCATCAGTGCATCCTACGAGCAGTACTTC. Residues: CAISASYEQYF. The J gene is TRBJ2-7, the V gene TRBV10-3; D remains unclear. The CDR3 runs to 11 residues. The germline V gene has CDR1 ENHRY and CDR2 SYGVKD. The V end lost 4 bases, the J end lost 1 base, and 2 bases lay between the germline ends.

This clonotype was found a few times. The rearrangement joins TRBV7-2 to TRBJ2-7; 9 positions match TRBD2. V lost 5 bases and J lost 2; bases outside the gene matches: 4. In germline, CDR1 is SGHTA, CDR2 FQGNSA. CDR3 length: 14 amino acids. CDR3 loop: CASSATSGPYEQYF. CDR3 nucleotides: TGTGCCAGCAGCGCGACTAGCGGCCCCTACGAGCAGTACTTC.

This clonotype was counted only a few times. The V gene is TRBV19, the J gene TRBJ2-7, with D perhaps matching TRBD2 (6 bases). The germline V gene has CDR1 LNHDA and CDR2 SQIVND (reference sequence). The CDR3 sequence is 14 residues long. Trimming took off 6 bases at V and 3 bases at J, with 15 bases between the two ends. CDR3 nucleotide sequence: TGTGCCAGTAGCCGGATTAACGGGGGCTACGAGCAGTACTTC. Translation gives CASSRINGGYEQYF.

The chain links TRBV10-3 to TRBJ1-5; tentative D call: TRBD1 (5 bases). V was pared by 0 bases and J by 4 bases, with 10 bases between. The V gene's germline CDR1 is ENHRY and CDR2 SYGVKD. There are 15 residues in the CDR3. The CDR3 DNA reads TGTGCCATCAGTGAGTCGGTAGGGGTTAATCAGCCCCAGCATTTT. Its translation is CAISESVGVNQPQHF.

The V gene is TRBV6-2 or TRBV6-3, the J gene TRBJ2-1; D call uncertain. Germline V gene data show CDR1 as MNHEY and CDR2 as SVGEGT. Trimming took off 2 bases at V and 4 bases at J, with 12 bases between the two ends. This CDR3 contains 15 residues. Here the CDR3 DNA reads TGTGCCAGCAGTTACCCCGGAGTCCGATACAATGAGCAGTTCTTC. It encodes CASSYPGVRYNEQFF.

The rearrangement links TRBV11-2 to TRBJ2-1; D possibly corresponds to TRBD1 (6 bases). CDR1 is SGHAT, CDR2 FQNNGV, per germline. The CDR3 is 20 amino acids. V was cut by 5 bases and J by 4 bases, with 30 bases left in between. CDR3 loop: CASSPRAQQGYFGRYNEQFF. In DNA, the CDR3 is TGTGCCAGCAGCCCCCGAGCACAACAGGGTTATTTTGGAAGGTACAATGAGCAGTTCTTC.

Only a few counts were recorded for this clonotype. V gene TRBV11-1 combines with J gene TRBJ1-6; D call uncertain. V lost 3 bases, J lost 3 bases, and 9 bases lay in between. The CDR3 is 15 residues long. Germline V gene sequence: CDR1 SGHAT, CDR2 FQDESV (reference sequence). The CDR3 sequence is CASSFKNSYNSPLHF. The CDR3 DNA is TGTGCCAGCAGCTTCAAGAACAGCTATAATTCACCCCTCCACTTT.

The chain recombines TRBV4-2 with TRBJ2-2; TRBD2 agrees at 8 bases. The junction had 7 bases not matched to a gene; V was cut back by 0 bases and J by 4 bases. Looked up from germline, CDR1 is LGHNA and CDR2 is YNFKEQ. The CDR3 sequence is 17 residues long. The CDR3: CASSQDRGGRSTGELFF. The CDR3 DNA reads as TGTGCCAGCAGCCAAGATAGAGGCGGGAGGTCCACCGGGGAGCTGTTTTTT.

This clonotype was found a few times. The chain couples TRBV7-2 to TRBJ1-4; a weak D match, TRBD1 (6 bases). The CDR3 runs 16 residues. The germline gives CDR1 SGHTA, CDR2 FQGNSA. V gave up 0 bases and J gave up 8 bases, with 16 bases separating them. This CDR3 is CASSLAPGGGGEKLFF. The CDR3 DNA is TGTGCCAGCAGCTTAGCGCCGGGAGGGGGTGGCGAAAAACTGTTTTTT.

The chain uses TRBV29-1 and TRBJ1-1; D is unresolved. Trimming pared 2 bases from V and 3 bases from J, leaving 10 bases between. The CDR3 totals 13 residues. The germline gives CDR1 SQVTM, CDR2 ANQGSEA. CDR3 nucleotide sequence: TGCAGCGTTGAAAAGGGAGTCTACACTGAAGCTTTCTTT. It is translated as CSVEKGVYTEAFF. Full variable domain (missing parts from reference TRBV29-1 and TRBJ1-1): SAVISQKPSRDICQRGTSLTIQCQVDSQVTMMFWYRQQPGQSLTLIATANQGSEATYESGFVIDKFPISRPNLTFSTLTVSNMSPEDSSIYLCSVEKGVYTEAFFGQGTRLTVV.

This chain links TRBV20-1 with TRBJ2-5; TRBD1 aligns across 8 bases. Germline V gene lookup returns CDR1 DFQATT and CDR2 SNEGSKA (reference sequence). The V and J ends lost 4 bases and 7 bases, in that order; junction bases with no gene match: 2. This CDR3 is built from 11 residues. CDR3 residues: CSAKTGGTQYF. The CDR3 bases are TGCAGTGCTAAAACAGGGGGGACCCAGTACTTC.

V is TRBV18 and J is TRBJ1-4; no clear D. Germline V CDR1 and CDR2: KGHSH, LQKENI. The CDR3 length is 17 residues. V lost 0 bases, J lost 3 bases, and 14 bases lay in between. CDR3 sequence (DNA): TGTGCCAGCTCACCACCAATGTTACAGAGCTCTAATGAAAAACTGTTTTTT. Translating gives CASSPPMLQSSNEKLFF.

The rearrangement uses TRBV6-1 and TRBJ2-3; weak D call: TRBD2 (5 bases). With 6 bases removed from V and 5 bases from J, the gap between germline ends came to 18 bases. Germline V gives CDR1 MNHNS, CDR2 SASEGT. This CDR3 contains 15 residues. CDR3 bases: TGTGCCAGCAGCTCCCTAGGAGGTATTCGAGATACGCAGTATTTT. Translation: CASSSLGGIRDTQYF.

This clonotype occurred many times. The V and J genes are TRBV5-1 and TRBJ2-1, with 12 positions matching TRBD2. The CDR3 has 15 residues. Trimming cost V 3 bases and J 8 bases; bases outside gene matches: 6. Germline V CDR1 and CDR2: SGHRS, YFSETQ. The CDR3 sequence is CASSYTSGGLHEQFF. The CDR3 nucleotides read TGCGCCAGCAGCTATACTAGCGGGGGGTTGCATGAGCAGTTCTTC.

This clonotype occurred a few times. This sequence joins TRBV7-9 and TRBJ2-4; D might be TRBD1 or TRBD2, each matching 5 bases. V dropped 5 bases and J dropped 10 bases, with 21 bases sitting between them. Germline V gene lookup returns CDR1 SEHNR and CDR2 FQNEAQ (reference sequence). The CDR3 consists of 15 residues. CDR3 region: CASSLEGQAAGIQYF. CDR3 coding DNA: TGTGCCAGCAGCCTCGAGGGGCAGGCTGCGGGTATTCAGTACTTC.

DNA for the CDR3: TGTGCCAGCAGCTACATCTCGGGGTCCACAGATACGCAGTATTTT. This sequence encodes CASSYISGSTDTQYF. The V and J genes are TRBV11-2 and TRBJ2-3, with TRBD2 as a possible D gene (5 bases). Germline V gives CDR1 SGHAT, CDR2 FQNNGV. Trimming pared 4 bases from V and 2 bases from J, leaving 13 bases between. The CDR3 consists of 15 residues.

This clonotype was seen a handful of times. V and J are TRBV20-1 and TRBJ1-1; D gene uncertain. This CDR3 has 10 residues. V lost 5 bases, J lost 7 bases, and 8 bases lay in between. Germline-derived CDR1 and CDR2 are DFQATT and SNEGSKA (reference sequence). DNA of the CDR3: TGCAGTGCTCGTAGGATTGAAGCTTTCTTT. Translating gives CSARRIEAFF.

CDR3 in DNA: TGTGCCAGCAGCTTACGGAACGAGGGGACTCTTAATTCACCCCTCCACTTT. Translated: CASSLRNEGTLNSPLHF. This rearrangement joins TRBV7-2 to TRBJ1-6; D perhaps matches TRBD1 (5 bases). V was clipped by 2 bases and J by 6 bases, with 17 bases between them. The CDR3 runs 17 residues. The germline V gene has CDR1 SGHTA and CDR2 FQGNSA.

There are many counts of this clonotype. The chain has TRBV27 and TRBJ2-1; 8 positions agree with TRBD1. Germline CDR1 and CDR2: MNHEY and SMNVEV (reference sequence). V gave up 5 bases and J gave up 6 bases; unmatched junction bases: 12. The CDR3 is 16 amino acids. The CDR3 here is CASSTLDRVRGNEQFF. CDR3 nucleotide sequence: TGTGCCAGCAGTACGCTGGACAGGGTACGAGGCAATGAGCAGTTCTTC.

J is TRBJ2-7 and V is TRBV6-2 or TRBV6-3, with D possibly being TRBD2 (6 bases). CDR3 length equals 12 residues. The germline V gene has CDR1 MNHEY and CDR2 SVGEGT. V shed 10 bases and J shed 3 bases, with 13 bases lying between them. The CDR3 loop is CAKPGADYEQYF. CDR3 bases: TGTGCCAAACCGGGAGCCGACTACGAGCAGTACTTC.

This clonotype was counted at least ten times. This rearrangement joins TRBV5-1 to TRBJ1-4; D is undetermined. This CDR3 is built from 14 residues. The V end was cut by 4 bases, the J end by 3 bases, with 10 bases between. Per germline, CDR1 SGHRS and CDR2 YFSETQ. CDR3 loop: CASSPAGANEKLFF. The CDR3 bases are TGCGCCAGCAGCCCGGCGGGCGCTAATGAAAAACTGTTTTTT.

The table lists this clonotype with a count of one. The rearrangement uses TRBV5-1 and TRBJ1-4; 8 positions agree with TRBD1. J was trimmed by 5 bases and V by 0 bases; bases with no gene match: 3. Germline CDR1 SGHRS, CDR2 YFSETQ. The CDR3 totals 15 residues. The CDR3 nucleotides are TGCGCCAGCAGCTTGGACAGGGGGGCGAATGAAAAACTGTTTTTT. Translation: CASSLDRGANEKLFF.

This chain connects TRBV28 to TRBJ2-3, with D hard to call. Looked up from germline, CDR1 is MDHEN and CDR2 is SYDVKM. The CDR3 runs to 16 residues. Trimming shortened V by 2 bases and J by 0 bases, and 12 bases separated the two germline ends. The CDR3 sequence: CASSLVGGPSTDTQYF. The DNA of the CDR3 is TGTGCCAGCAGTTTAGTGGGCGGACCTAGCACAGATACGCAGTATTTT.

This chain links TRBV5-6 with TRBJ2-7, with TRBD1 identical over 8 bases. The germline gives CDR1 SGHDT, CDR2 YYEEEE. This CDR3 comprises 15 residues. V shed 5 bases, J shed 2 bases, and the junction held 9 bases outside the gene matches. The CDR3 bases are TGTGCCAGCAGTCAATCTCCGGGACAGGCCTACGAGCAGTACTTC. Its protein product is CASSQSPGQAYEQYF.

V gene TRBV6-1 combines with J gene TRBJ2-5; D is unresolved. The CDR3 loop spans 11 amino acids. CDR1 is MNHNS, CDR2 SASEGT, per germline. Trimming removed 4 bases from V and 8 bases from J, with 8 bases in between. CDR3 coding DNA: TGTGCCAGCAGTGCAGTGGACACCCAGTACTTC. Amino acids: CASSAVDTQYF.

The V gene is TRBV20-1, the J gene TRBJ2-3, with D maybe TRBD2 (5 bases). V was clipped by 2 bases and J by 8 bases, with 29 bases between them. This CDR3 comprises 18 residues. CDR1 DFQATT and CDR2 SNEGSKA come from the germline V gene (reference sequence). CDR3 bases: TGCAGTGCTAGAACCTCGGCCGACCGGGCTTTCGCCCGGGGTACGCAGTATTTT. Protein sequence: CSARTSADRAFARGTQYF.

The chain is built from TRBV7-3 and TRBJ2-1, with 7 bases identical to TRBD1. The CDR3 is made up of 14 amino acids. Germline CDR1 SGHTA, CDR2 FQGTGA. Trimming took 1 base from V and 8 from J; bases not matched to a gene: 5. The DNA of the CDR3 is TGTGCCAGCAGCTTAATGGTAGGGGGCTATGAGCAGTTCTTC. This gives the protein CASSLMVGGYEQFF.

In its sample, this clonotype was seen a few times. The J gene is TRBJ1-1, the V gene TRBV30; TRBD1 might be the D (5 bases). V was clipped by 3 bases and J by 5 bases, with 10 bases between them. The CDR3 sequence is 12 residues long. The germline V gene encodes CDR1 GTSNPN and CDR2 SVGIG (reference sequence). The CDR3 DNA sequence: TGTGCCTGGAGAGCAGGGTATACTGAAGCTTTCTTT. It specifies CAWRAGYTEAFF.

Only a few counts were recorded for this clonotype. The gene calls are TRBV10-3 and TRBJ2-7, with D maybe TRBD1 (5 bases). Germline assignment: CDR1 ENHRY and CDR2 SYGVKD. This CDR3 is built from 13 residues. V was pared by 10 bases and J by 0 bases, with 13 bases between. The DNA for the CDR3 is TGTGCCAGCGCACTGACAGACTCCTACGAGCAGTACTTC. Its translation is CASALTDSYEQYF.